This T cell receptor beta chain is drawn from a study of shared clonotypes between healthy human individuals. Turning to the study itself: Per donor, CD8 memory used one plate, CD8 naive used two, CD4 memory used three and CD4 naive used three. Broader study findings: Researchers found naive subsets generally carried larger estimated richness than memory subsets. Generation probabilities of non-shared clonotypes were lower (relative to those shared by all four donors).

As to this clone: Its antigen is not identified.

The length of the CDR3 is 14 residues. Germline V CDR1 and CDR2: LNHDA, SQIVND (reference sequence). J lost 3 bases, V lost 7 bases, and 6 bases had no gene match. Naive CD8 populations comprised CD45RO-negative cells positively selected for CCR7, excluding terminally differentiated effector memory CD45RA+ cells. Using immunoSEQ multiplex PCR, the repertoire was profiled, and TCRdb retains in-frame clones only, with some absent. The table includes around 2,000,000 clones, more than 85% detected once. The source of this sequence is a man between 18 and 35 years old in good health. Some clones in this sample may be carry-over from other donors' samples. Sequencing was performed on naive CD8+ T cells from PBMCs. V gene TRBV19 combines with J gene TRBJ1-1, with 9 nucleotides matching TRBD1. CDR3 coding DNA: TGTGCCAGTACCCTGGACAGGGGATACACTGAAGCTTTCTTT. This translates into CASTLDRGYTEAFF.